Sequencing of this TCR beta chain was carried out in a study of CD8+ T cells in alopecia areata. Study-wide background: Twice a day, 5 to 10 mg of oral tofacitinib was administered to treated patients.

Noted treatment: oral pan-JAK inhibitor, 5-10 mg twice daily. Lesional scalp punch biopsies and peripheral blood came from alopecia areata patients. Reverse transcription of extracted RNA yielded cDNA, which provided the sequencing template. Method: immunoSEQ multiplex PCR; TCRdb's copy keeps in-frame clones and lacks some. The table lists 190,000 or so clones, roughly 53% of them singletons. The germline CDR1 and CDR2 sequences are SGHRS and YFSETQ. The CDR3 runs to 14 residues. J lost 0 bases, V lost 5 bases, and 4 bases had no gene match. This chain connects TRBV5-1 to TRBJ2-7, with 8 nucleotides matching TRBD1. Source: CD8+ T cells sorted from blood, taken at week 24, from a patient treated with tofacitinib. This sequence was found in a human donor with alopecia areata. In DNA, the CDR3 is TGCGCCAGCAGTATGGGGACAGGCTCCTACGAGCAGTACTTC. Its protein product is CASSMGTGSYEQYF.